This T cell receptor beta chain was obtained from a study of T cell repertoires in cytomegalovirus infection. Study findings and constraints: Dominating the ex vivo response were TCR beta clonotypes that were CMV-specific and HLA-C-restricted.

For this clonotype: The target antigen is unknown.

V was clipped by 4 bases and J by 6 bases, with 17 bases between them. Germline assignment: CDR1 SGHKS and CDR2 YYEKEE (reference sequence). The CDR3 has 15 amino acids. TCRdb recomputed calls from the reads with MiXCR, one row per CDR3 protein. The repertoire has about 770,000 distinct CDR3 sequences, around 29% of them found once; the top ten carry approximately 14%. The sequencing here drew on cultured CD8+ T cells from PBMCs, taken from culture after CMV antigen stimulation. This chain uses TRBV5-5 with TRBJ1-5; perhaps TRBD1 as D (6 bases). This TCR was sampled from a human donor in good health (CMV status not recorded). Some clones in this sample may be carry-over from other donors' samples. CDR3 coding DNA: TGTGCCAGCAGCGTCGCAGGGGCCTCCGGTCAGCCCCAGCATTTT. Translated: CASSVAGASGQPQHF.